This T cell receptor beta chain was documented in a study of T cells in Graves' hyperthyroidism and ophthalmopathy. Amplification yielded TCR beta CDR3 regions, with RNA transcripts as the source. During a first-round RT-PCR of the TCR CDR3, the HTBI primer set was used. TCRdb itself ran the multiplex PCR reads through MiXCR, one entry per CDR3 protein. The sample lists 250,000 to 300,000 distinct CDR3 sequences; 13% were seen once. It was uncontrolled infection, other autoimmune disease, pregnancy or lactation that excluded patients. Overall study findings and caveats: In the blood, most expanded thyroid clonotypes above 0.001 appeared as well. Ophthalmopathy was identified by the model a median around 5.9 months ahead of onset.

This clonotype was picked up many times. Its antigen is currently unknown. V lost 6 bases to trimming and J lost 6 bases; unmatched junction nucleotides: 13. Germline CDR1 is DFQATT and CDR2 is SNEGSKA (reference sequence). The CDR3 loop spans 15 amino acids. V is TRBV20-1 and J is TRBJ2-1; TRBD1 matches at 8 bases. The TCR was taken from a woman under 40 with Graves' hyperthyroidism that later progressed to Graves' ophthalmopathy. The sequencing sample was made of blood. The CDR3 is CSARNTGGAGNEQFF. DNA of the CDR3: TGCAGTGCACGGAACACAGGGGGAGCGGGCAATGAGCAGTTCTTC.